The 6 T cell receptor beta chains below all came from one sample that was sequenced in a study of blood T cell repertoires in COVID-19. Some clones are missing from TCRdb's copy, which holds only in-frame ones; the method was immunoSEQ multiplex PCR. The sample holds about 320,000 clones; around nine tenths are singletons and the top ten take roughly 2.6%. Material for sequencing was PBMCs or T cells enriched from blood (not recorded which). The receptors come from a man in his sixties who had recovered from COVID-19.

This chain links TRBV11-3 with TRBJ2-1; D might be TRBD2 (7 bases). This CDR3 has 14 amino acids. V dropped 6 bases and J dropped 5 bases, with 14 bases sitting between them. Germline lookup yields CDR1 SGHNT and CDR2 YENEEA. The DNA for the CDR3 is TGTGCCAGCAGAGACGGGGGGCTCCACAATGAGCAGTTCTTC. It specifies CASRDGGLHNEQFF. Full variable domain (outside the CDR3, taken from reference TRBV11-3 and TRBJ2-1): EAGVVQSPRYKIIEKKQPVAFWCNPISGHNTLYWYLQNLGQGPELLIRYENEEAVDDSQLPKDRFSAERLKGVDSTLKIQPAELGDSAVYLCASRDGGLHNEQFFGPGTRLTVL.

The chain employs TRBV2 and TRBJ1-6; no clear D gene. The CDR3 runs to 12 residues. V gave up 6 bases and J gave up 13 bases, with 13 bases separating them. CDR1 and CDR2 (germline): SNHLY, FYNNEI. CDR3 coding DNA: TGTGCCAGCAGAAGACCCGGCGGTCCCCTCCACTTT. This translates into CASRRPGGPLHF.

This chain uses TRBV6-1 with TRBJ2-5; D possibly corresponds to TRBD1 (6 bases). CDR1 is MNHNS, CDR2 SASEGT, per germline. The CDR3 runs 15 residues. Trimming took off 2 bases at V and 5 bases at J, with 15 bases between the two ends. As DNA, the CDR3 is TGTGCCAGCAGTGAATCAGGCAGGGGTTTCGAGACCCAGTACTTC. This sequence encodes CASSESGRGFETQYF.

The chain links TRBV5-6 to TRBJ1-2; 10 positions match TRBD1. CDR1 and CDR2 (germline): SGHDT, YYEEEE. J was trimmed by 8 bases and V by 0 bases; bases with no gene match: 7. The CDR3 extends over 15 amino acids. This chain's CDR3 is CASSLAGTGVQGYTF. The DNA of the CDR3 is TGTGCCAGCAGCTTGGCCGGGACAGGGGTTCAAGGCTACACCTTC.

The chain links TRBV5-4 to TRBJ1-1, with TRBD1 matching over 7 bases. Germline V gene lookup returns CDR1 SGHNT and CDR2 YYREEE (reference sequence). V shed 0 bases and J 3 bases; nucleotides not matched to a gene: 2. This CDR3 is 14 amino acids long. The CDR3, as DNA: TGTGCCAGCAGCTTGGGACAGGGACACACTGAAGCTTTCTTT. Translating gives CASSLGQGHTEAFF.

The V call is TRBV4-2, the J call TRBJ2-5; D is unclear. This CDR3 has 15 amino acids. From germline, CDR1 is LGHNA and CDR2 YNFKEQ. The V gene lost 0 bases and the J gene lost 5 bases, with 13 bases spanning the gap. This chain's CDR3 is CASSQEVTDQETQYF. CDR3 sequence (DNA): TGTGCCAGCAGCCAAGAGGTTACCGATCAGGAGACCCAGTACTTC.